Each of the 23 T cell receptor beta chains below was sequenced from the same sample in a study of T-cell memory formation after mild COVID-19. TCRdb analysed the 5' RACE reads with MiXCR anew, one entry per CDR3 protein. In the table there are over 350,000 distinct CDR3 sequences, about 16% of which are singletons. The sample was PBMCs or a T cell subset sorted from them (not recorded which). These receptors were obtained from a young man who had mild COVID-19 (a few samples of this study predate the infection). Cell type and time point are not known.

This sequence joins TRBV5-1 and TRBJ2-5; 12 bases are shared with TRBD2. Germline values: CDR1 SGHRS, CDR2 YFSETQ. The J segment lost 5 bases and the V segment lost 5 bases, leaving 7 bases of the junction unmatched. CDR3 length: 15 residues. CDR3 residues: CASRLLAGGAETQYF. CDR3 in DNA: TGCGCCAGCAGGTTACTAGCGGGGGGTGCCGAGACCCAGTACTTC.

Only a few counts were recorded for this clonotype. The chain recombines TRBV6-2 or TRBV6-3 with TRBJ2-6; D perhaps matches TRBD1 (5 bases). The V end lost 1 base, the J end lost 2 bases, and 15 bases lay between the germline ends. The germline V gene has CDR1 MNHEY and CDR2 SVGEGT. The CDR3 runs to 18 residues. CDR3 sequence reads: CASSYFSGKVAGANVLTF. The CDR3 nucleotides read TGTGCCAGCAGTTACTTTTCAGGGAAAGTTGCTGGGGCCAACGTCCTGACTTTC.

This clonotype was seen ten or more times. V is TRBV4-1 and J is TRBJ1-5, with D unresolved. Trimming shortened V by 4 bases and J by 0 bases, and 10 bases separated the two germline ends. Germline loops: CDR1 MGHRA, CDR2 YSYEKL. This CDR3 spans 15 amino acids. CDR3 bases: TGCGCCAGCAGCCCCCGACACGTTAGCAATCAGCCCCAGCATTTT. Protein: CASSPRHVSNQPQHF.

This clonotype was recorded a few times. The chain carries TRBV5-5 and TRBJ2-7; 9 positions agree with TRBD1. The V gene's germline CDR1 is SGHKS and CDR2 YYEKEE (reference sequence). Trimming removed 6 bases from V and 7 bases from J; junction bases left unmatched: 8. The CDR3 spans 13 residues. The CDR3 DNA reads TGTGCCAGCAACATACAGGGGGCGGGAGAGCAGTACTTC. Protein product: CASNIQGAGEQYF.

This chain links TRBV10-3 with TRBJ2-7, with TRBD1 matching over 10 bases. The CDR3 length is 13 residues. With 8 bases clipped from V and 5 bases from J, the junction kept 6 bases outside the gene matches. The V gene's germline CDR1 is ENHRY and CDR2 SYGVKD. CDR3 sequence: CAIRDRGPHEQYF. Here the CDR3 DNA reads TGTGCCATCCGGGACAGGGGCCCCCACGAGCAGTACTTC.

As regards this clonotype: This may arise from a read error, as a much more abundant clone is one base away. V is TRBV3-1 and J is TRBJ2-5; no clear D gene. The CDR3 runs 13 residues. Trimming stripped 3 bases from V and 1 base from J, with 6 bases between. CDR1 is LGHDT and CDR2 is YNNKEL in the germline V gene (reference sequence). The CDR3 sequence: CASSHGSQETQYF. CDR3 DNA: TGTGCCAGCAGCCACGGCAGCCAAGAGACCCAGTACTTC.

This chain uses TRBV11-2 with TRBJ2-3; 8 bases match TRBD1. The CDR3 length is 14 residues. The trim removed 3 bases at V and 4 bases at J, leaving 3 bases unmatched. Germline lookup yields CDR1 SGHAT and CDR2 FQNNGV. The DNA for the CDR3 is TGTGCCAGCAGCTTCCGCAGGGGGCCAGATACGCAGTATTTT. As protein: CASSFRRGPDTQYF.

This clonotype was counted a few times. The rearrangement uses TRBV18 and TRBJ1-5; D is unclear. Germline V gives CDR1 KGHSH, CDR2 LQKENI. This CDR3 region has 12 residues. Between the trimmed V and J ends, which lost 4 bases and 7 bases, there was a span of 8 bases. The CDR3 loop is CASSLPLQPQHF. The DNA for the CDR3 is TGTGCCAGCTCACTCCCACTCCAGCCCCAGCATTTT.

The genes are TRBV4-1 and TRBJ2-1, with 7 bases fitting TRBD1. V lost 4 bases and J lost 6; bases outside the gene matches: 9. This CDR3 is 15 amino acids long. Germline CDR1 reads MGHRA; CDR2 reads YSYEKL. The CDR3 sequence: CASSPTGVSSNEQFF. Here the CDR3 DNA reads TGCGCCAGCAGCCCAACAGGGGTATCGAGCAATGAGCAGTTCTTC.

The rearrangement uses TRBV9 and TRBJ1-3, with TRBD1 matching 7 bases. The V gene end was trimmed by 3 bases and the J gene end by 5 bases; junction bases not matched to a gene: 5. The germline gives CDR1 SGDLS, CDR2 YYNGEE. The CDR3 totals 14 residues. The CDR3 spells CASSDEGARNTIYF. CDR3 sequence (DNA): TGTGCCAGCAGCGATGAGGGGGCGAGAAACACCATATATTTT.

The gene calls are TRBV5-5 and TRBJ1-3; the D gene is possibly TRBD1 (6 bases). This CDR3 contains 16 residues. V lost 0 bases and J lost 0, with 10 bases in between. Germline CDR1 and CDR2: SGHKS and YYEKEE (reference sequence). CDR3 residues: CASSLGQESSGNTIYF. For the CDR3, the DNA is TGTGCCAGCAGCTTGGGACAGGAAAGCTCTGGAAACACCATATATTTT.

V and J are TRBV28 and TRBJ2-7; 9 nucleotides align to TRBD1. Unmatched junction bases numbered 7, after V lost 7 bases and J lost 0 bases. The CDR3 runs 15 residues. The V gene's germline CDR1 is MDHEN and CDR2 SYDVKM. CDR3 DNA sequence: TGTGCCAGCAAAACCGGGACAGGGTTCTCCTACGAGCAGTACGTC. It translates to CASKTGTGFSYEQYV.

The rearrangement links TRBV20-1 to TRBJ2-7, with 9 bases fitting TRBD2. The germline V gene encodes CDR1 DFQATT and CDR2 SNEGSKA (reference sequence). V trimming: 0 bases; J trimming: 6 bases; junction bases outside the gene matches: 6. The CDR3 runs to 14 residues. CDR3 protein: CSARDGAGGLEQYF. In DNA form, the CDR3 reads TGCAGTGCTAGAGATGGTGCGGGGGGGCTCGAGCAGTACTTC.

This clonotype was counted at least ten times. The J gene is TRBJ1-1, the V gene TRBV24-1; a possible D gene is TRBD1 (5 bases). CDR3 length equals 12 residues. CDR1 and CDR2 (germline): KGHDR, SFDVKD. Trimming took off 3 bases at V and 10 bases at J, with 11 bases between the two ends. CDR3 in DNA: TGTGCCACCAGTGATAAATGGGGGTCAGCTTTCTTT. Its translation is CATSDKWGSAFF.

This clonotype has more than one count but fewer than ten. The chain couples TRBV5-4 to TRBJ1-6, with D possibly TRBD1 on 5 matching bases. CDR3 length equals 13 residues. The V gene's germline CDR1 is SGHNT and CDR2 YYREEE (reference sequence). V lost 3 bases, J lost 10 bases, and 11 bases lay in between. In nucleotides, the CDR3 is TGTGCCAGCAGCTCCCAGGGTGGCTCACCCCTCCACTTT. It yields the protein CASSSQGGSPLHF.

This clonotype occurred a few times. The chain recombines TRBV20-1 with TRBJ1-2, with 8 bases matching TRBD1. Germline V gives CDR1 DFQATT, CDR2 SNEGSKA (reference sequence). Losses at the gene ends were 7 bases for V and 4 bases for J; bases not matched to a gene: 2. The CDR3 has 11 amino acids. The CDR3 sequence: CSGTGGYGYTF. CDR3 sequence (DNA): TGCAGTGGAACAGGGGGCTATGGCTACACCTTC.

The J gene is TRBJ2-2, the V gene TRBV25-1; 8 bases line up with TRBD2. The junction had 10 bases not matched to a gene; V was cut back by 6 bases and J by 4 bases. Germline V gives CDR1 MGHDK, CDR2 SYGVNS. The CDR3 is 16 residues long. CDR3 DNA: TGTGCCAGCAGGACCGGGGGGGGAGGCGTCACCGGGGAGCTGTTTTTT. Residues: CASRTGGGGVTGELFF. The full variable domain, rest sourced from reference TRBV25-1 and TRBJ2-2, is EADIYQTPRYLVIGTGKKITLECSQTMGHDKMYWYQQDPGMELHLIHYSYGVNSTEKGDLSSESTVSRIRTEHFPLTLESARPSHTSQYLCASRTGGGGVTGELFFGEGSRLTVL.

This clonotype was seen a few times. This chain joins TRBV20-1 and TRBJ2-3; 14 bases are a match to TRBD2. The CDR3 consists of 15 residues. With 6 bases clipped from V and 5 bases from J, the junction kept 7 bases outside the gene matches. The germline V gene has CDR1 DFQATT and CDR2 SNEGSKA (reference sequence). In nucleotides, the CDR3 is TGCAGTGCCCTTAGGACTAGCGGGGGGAAAGATACGCAGTATTTT. Translated, it gives CSALRTSGGKDTQYF.

This clonotype was detected a few times. The chain carries TRBV6-5 and TRBJ1-5, with D perhaps TRBD1 (5 bases). The CDR3 is made up of 14 amino acids. The germline CDR1 and CDR2 sequences are MNHEY and SVGAGI. V was pared by 6 bases and J by 7 bases, with 16 bases between. CDR3 protein: CASSPYGGGQPQHF. The CDR3 DNA sequence: TGTGCCAGCAGCCCTTATGGGGGAGGGCAGCCCCAGCATTTT.

CDR3 sequence reads: CASRTWTGPVEAFF. CDR3 sequence (DNA): TGTGCCAGCAGGACCTGGACAGGGCCGGTTGAAGCTTTCTTT. The chain joins TRBV28 to TRBJ1-1; 8 positions match TRBD1. J lost 7 bases, V lost 6 bases, and 10 bases had no gene match. This CDR3 region has 14 residues. CDR1 and CDR2 (germline): MDHEN, SYDVKM.

Only one count was recorded for this clonotype. The chain links TRBV4-1 to TRBJ2-7; D gene uncertain. Trimming took off 3 bases at V and 2 bases at J, with 14 bases between the two ends. This CDR3 comprises 15 residues. Germline V gene data show CDR1 as MGHRA and CDR2 as YSYEKL. CDR3: CASSQTLDGAYEQYF. CDR3 bases: TGCGCCAGCAGCCAGACCTTGGACGGAGCCTACGAGCAGTACTTC.

The rearrangement uses TRBV6-5 and TRBJ1-2; 12 positions agree with TRBD1. CDR3 length: 16 residues. Germline V gene sequence: CDR1 MNHEY, CDR2 SVGAGI. J was trimmed by 3 bases and V by 0 bases; bases with no gene match: 2. The CDR3 coding sequence is TGTGCCAGCAGTTACTCCGGGACAGGGGGCTACTATGGCTACACCTTC. Amino acids: CASSYSGTGGYYGYTF.

CDR3 nucleotides: TGCGCCAGCAGCTCCGGCCCCATAGGGGGAGGCGAGACCCAGTACTTC. Amino acids: CASSSGPIGGGETQYF. The chain links TRBV5-1 to TRBJ2-5; TRBD1 or TRBD2 may be the D gene (6 bases each). With 3 bases removed from V and 5 bases from J, the gap between germline ends came to 20 bases. The CDR3 length is 16 residues. Germline values: CDR1 SGHRS, CDR2 YFSETQ.